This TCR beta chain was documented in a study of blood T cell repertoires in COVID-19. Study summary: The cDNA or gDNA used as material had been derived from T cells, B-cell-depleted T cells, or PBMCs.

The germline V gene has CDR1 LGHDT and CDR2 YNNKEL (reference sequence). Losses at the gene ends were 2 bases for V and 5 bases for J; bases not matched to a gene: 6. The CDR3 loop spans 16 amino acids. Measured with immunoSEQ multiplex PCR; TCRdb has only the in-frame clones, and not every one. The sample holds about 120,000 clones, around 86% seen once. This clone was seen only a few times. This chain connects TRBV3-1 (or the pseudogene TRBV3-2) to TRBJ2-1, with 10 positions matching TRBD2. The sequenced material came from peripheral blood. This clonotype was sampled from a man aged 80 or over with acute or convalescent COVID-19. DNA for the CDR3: TGTGCCAGCAGCCAAACCGGGACTAGCGCGGACAATGAGCAGTTCTTC. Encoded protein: CASSQTGTSADNEQFF.